This is a list of T cell receptor beta chains from one sample in a study of T-cell reconstitution after alpha-beta-depleted transplantation in children. MiXCR, run by TCRdb on the PCR reads, gives a single entry per CDR3 protein. In the table there are about 260,000 distinct CDR3 sequences, 6.5% to 10% of which are singletons. The sequencing used PBMCs, mostly from graft donor cells, collected 180 days after TCRalphabeta/CD19-depleted stem cell transplant. These receptor sequences come from a male patient younger than 18 who had a stem cell transplant for acute lymphoblastic leukemia, so the T cells may come from the graft donor. The CDR3 runs from the conserved cysteine through the conserved F or W. D genes are given only for firm matches. Clone size appears in some rows only: once, few, many, or a class for an expanded clone.

TRBJ1-5 | many | 14 | TRBV9 | - | CASSVEADNQPQHF | TGTGCCAGCAGCGTAGAGGCAGATAATCAGCCCCAGCATTTT
TRBJ2-3 | - | 12 | TRBV20-1 | - | CSARFPTDTQYF | TGCAGTGCTAGGTTCCCCACAGATACGCAGTATTTT
TRBJ2-4 | many | 18 | TRBV2 | TRBD2 | CASRGGSGTRGTKNIQYF | TGTGCCAGCAGGGGGGGGTCCGGGACTAGGGGGACCAAAAACATTCAGTACTTC
TRBJ2-5 | many | 16 | TRBV7-8 | TRBD2 | CASSLAASGPGETQYF | TGTGCCAGCAGCTTAGCGGCTAGCGGGCCTGGGGAGACCCAGTACTTC
TRBJ2-1 | many | 15 | TRBV10-3 | TRBD2 | CAISEGGLAGSEQFF | TGTGCCATCAGTGAGGGGGGGCTAGCGGGCTCTGAGCAGTTCTTC
TRBJ2-7 | many | 15 | TRBV28 | TRBD1 | CASSSSGTGGYEQYF | TGTGCCAGCAGTTCTTCCGGGACAGGGGGCTACGAGCAGTACTTC
TRBJ1-5 | many | 17 | TRBV14 | - | CASSQDTTDYSNQPQHF | TGTGCCAGCAGCCAAGATACGACAGATTATAGCAATCAGCCCCAGCATTTT
TRBJ1-4 | many | 11 | TRBV12-3/TRBV12-4 | - | CASKQGNRLFF | TGTGCCAGTAAGCAGGGGAACAGGTTGTTTTTT
TRBJ2-4 | many | 14 | TRBV20-1 | - | CSGGGRLAKNIQYF | TGCAGTGGTGGTGGCAGGTTAGCCAAAAACATTCAGTACTTC
TRBJ2-1 | many | 12 | TRBV5-1 | - | CASSDPDGEQFF | TGCGCCAGCAGCGACCCCGACGGTGAGCAGTTCTTC
TRBJ2-1 | many | 13 | TRBV6-6 | - | CASRFDDYNEQFF | TGTGCCAGCAGATTCGATGATTACAATGAGCAGTTCTTC
TRBJ1-2 | many | 15 | TRBV7-2 | TRBD1 | CASSYGTGGVYGYTF | TGTGCCAGCAGCTATGGGACAGGGGGTGTGTATGGCTACACCTTC
TRBJ2-3 | - | 13 | TRBV6-1 | - | CASSQRGGDTQYF | TGTGCCAGCAGTCAAAGAGGAGGGGATACGCAGTATTTT
TRBJ2-1 | many | 13 | TRBV7-3 | - | CASSLGRGQEQFF | TGTGCCAGCAGCTTAGGTCGGGGGCAGGAGCAGTTCTTC
TRBJ2-3 | many | 14 | TRBV12-3/TRBV12-4 | TRBD1 | CASSLLQGVDTQYF | TGTGCCAGCAGTTTATTACAGGGGGTCGATACGCAGTATTTT
TRBJ1-1 | many | 14 | TRBV5-1 | - | CSSSLVQGNTEAFF | TGTTCCAGCAGCTTGGTCCAGGGAAACACTGAAGCTTTCTTT
TRBJ1-5 | few | 17 | TRBV19 | - | CASSGGRRGYSNQPQHF | TGTGCCAGTAGTGGGGGACGGAGAGGTTATAGCAATCAGCCCCAGCATTTT
TRBJ2-1 | many | 15 | TRBV7-9 | - | CASSLAALTYNEQFF | TGTGCCAGCAGCTTAGCGGCTCTTACCTACAATGAGCAGTTCTTC
TRBJ1-6 | many | 16 | TRBV6-5 | - | CASSITQGSWDSPLHF | TGTGCCAGCAGCATTACTCAGGGGAGCTGGGATTCACCCCTCCACTTT
TRBJ2-1 | many | 17 | TRBV4-1 | - | CASSQDGRLSSYNEQFF | TGCGCCAGCAGCCAAGATGGACGCCTAAGCTCCTACAATGAGCAGTTCTTC
TRBJ2-1 | - | 16 | TRBV9 | TRBD2 | CASSPRGLARSPEQFF | TGTGCCAGCAGCCCCCGAGGACTAGCTCGGAGCCCTGAGCAGTTCTTC
TRBJ2-7 | - | 18 | TRBV12-3/TRBV12-4 | TRBD1 | CAFSFLLPLRQGSYEQYF | TGTGCCTTCAGTTTCTTGCTCCCGCTCCGACAGGGCTCCTACGAGCAGTACTTC
TRBJ2-6 | many | 16 | TRBV5-1 | - | CASSFTLPGLTGVLTF | TGCGCCAGCAGCTTCACCCTACCTGGACTTACAGGAGTCCTGACTTTC
TRBJ2-5 | many | 15 | TRBV5-4 | TRBD2 | CASSLAGLAGETQYF | TGTGCCAGCAGCTTGGCAGGACTAGCAGGAGAGACCCAGTACTTC
TRBJ2-3 | many | 14 | TRBV6-5 | TRBD1 | CASRTGGDTDTQYF | TGTGCCAGCAGGACAGGGGGCGACACAGATACGCAGTATTTT
TRBJ1-1 | many | 16 | TRBV18 | - | CASSPRFRRSNTEAFF | TGTGCCAGCTCACCTAGGTTCCGTAGATCGAACACTGAAGCTTTCTTT
TRBJ2-1 | many | 15 | TRBV20-1 | TRBD2 | CSAHLAGGPYNEQFF | TGCAGTGCCCACCTAGCGGGAGGGCCGTACAATGAGCAGTTCTTC
TRBJ1-6 | many | 15 | TRBV12-3/TRBV12-4 | TRBD1 | CASSLGDRGNSPLHF | TGTGCCAGCAGTTTAGGGGACAGGGGAAATTCACCCCTCCACTTT
TRBJ2-1 | many | 15 | TRBV5-1 | - | CASSLGIFSGNEQFF | TGCGCCAGCAGCTTGGGGATCTTTAGCGGCAATGAGCAGTTCTTC
TRBJ2-3 | many | 15 | TRBV5-5 | - | CASSLGRASTDTQYF | TGTGCCAGCAGCTTGGGGCGGGCTAGCACAGATACGCAGTATTTT
TRBJ2-1 | many | 13 | TRBV4-3 | - | CASSQVFQGEEFF | TGCGCCAGCAGCCAAGTTTTTCAGGGGGAGGAGTTCTTC
TRBJ2-2 | - | 13 | TRBV7-3 | - | CASRIGADGELFF | TGTGCCAGCAGGATCGGCGCGGACGGGGAGCTGTTTTTT
TRBJ1-6 | many | 16 | TRBV5-1 | - | CASSLIPGTYNSPLHF | TGCGCCAGCAGCTTGATTCCAGGGACCTATAATTCACCCCTCCACTTT
TRBJ1-4 | many | 16 | TRBV12-3/TRBV12-4 | TRBD1 | CASSSIRQGRNEKLFF | TGTGCCAGCAGTTCGATTCGACAGGGAAGGAATGAAAAACTGTTTTTT
TRBJ2-5 | many | 13 | TRBV11-2 | - | CASSRGPKETQYF | TGTGCCAGCAGCCGTGGGCCTAAAGAGACCCAGTACTTC